A selection of T cell receptor beta chains follows, all from one sample in a study of T cell responses to AZD1222 COVID-19 vaccine. Assay used: immunoSEQ multiplex PCR; TCRdb lists only in-frame clones, some missing. The sample holds 140,000 to 150,000 clones; roughly 92% are singletons and the top ten take over 1.5%. The source material was peripheral blood, sampled on day 0 of AZD1222 vaccination. The receptors were sampled from an adult in good health. The CDR3 runs from the conserved cysteine through the conserved F or W. A D gene is named only where the DNA matches it firmly. Some rows mark clone size as missing; the rest say once, few, many or name a class of expanded clone.

.,TRBV15,TRBJ2-1,.,CATSRDHPGGANEQFF,TGTGCCACCAGCAGAGATCACCCGGGCGGAGCCAATGAGCAGTTCTTC
.,TRBV5-1,TRBJ2-6,TRBD1,CASSLVLQGSSGANVLTF,TGCGCCAGCAGCTTGGTATTACAGGGGAGCTCTGGGGCCAACGTCCTGACTTTC
.,TRBV10-3,TRBJ1-2,.,CAISESPGHNRGYTF,TGTGCCATCAGTGAGTCACCGGGACACAACCGCGGCTACACCTTC
few,TRBV28,TRBJ2-1,.,CASTPGPYNEQFF,TGTGCCAGCACCCCGGGGCCCTACAATGAGCAGTTCTTC
.,TRBV5-1,TRBJ2-6,.,CASSLGRTGANVLTF,TGCGCCAGCAGCTTGGGAAGGACTGGGGCCAACGTCCTGACTTTC
.,TRBV2,TRBJ1-1,TRBD1,CASNKDRGEAEAFF,TGTGCCAGCAATAAGGACAGGGGTGAGGCTGAAGCTTTCTTT
.,TRBV28,TRBJ1-5,.,CASSLSPGRPYSNQPQHF,TGTGCCAGCAGTTTATCCCCGGGACGACCATATAGCAATCAGCCCCAGCATTTT
.,TRBV2,TRBJ2-1,.,CASNFSPNEQFF,TGTGCCAGCAATTTTTCCCCCAATGAGCAGTTCTTC
.,TRBV9,TRBJ1-3,.,CASSANSGNTIYF,TGTGCCAGCAGCGCCAACTCTGGAAACACCATATATTTT
.,TRBV10-3,TRBJ2-7,.,CAISEYGPSSYEQYF,TGTGCCATCAGTGAGTACGGGCCGAGCTCCTACGAGCAGTACTTC
.,TRBV29-1,TRBJ1-1,.,CSVDRGWNTEAFF,TGCAGCGTTGACAGGGGATGGAACACTGAAGCTTTCTTT
once,TRBV5-4,TRBJ2-5,.,CASSLRDWQETQYF,TGTGCCAGCAGCTTGAGGGATTGGCAAGAGACCCAGTACTTC
.,TRBV28,TRBJ1-6,.,CASSLSYNSPLHF,TGTGCCAGCAGTTTATCCTATAATTCACCCCTCCACTTT
.,TRBV7-9,TRBJ1-2,.,CASSLDSTGYGYTF,TGTGCCAGCAGCTTAGACTCCACAGGCTATGGCTACACCTTC
.,TRBV2,TRBJ1-5,.,CASSESNQPQHF,TGTGCCAGCAGTGAGAGCAATCAGCCCCAGCATTTT
.,TRBV10-3,TRBJ1-5,.,CAISEFGRMSNQPQHF,TGTGCCATCAGTGAGTTCGGGCGGATGAGCAATCAGCCCCAGCATTTT
.,TRBV29-1,TRBJ1-4,.,CSADSDNEKLFF,TGCAGCGCCGACAGTGATAATGAAAAACTGTTTTTT
.,TRBV2,TRBJ1-5,.,CASRREGNQPQHF,TGTGCCAGCCGAAGAGAGGGAAACCAGCCCCAGCATTTT
.,TRBV30,TRBJ1-3,.,CAWSVWSGWGIGGNTIYF,TGTGCCTGGAGTGTCTGGTCGGGGTGGGGGATAGGTGGAAACACCATATATTTT
few,TRBV11-2,TRBJ2-3,.,CASSPYGATDTQYF,TGTGCCAGCAGCCCATACGGGGCCACAGATACGCAGTATTTT
.,TRBV5-1,TRBJ1-1,.,CASSLVTGSTEAFF,TGCGCCAGCAGCTTGGTCACAGGCTCCACTGAAGCTTTCTTT
.,TRBV2,TRBJ2-7,.,CASSESKGSSYEQYF,TGTGCCAGCAGTGAATCGAAGGGGAGCTCCTACGAGCAGTACTTC
.,TRBV21-1,TRBJ2-7,.,CASGLCGTGGDEQYF,TGTGCCAGCGGCCTTTGCGGGACAGGGGGCGACGAGCAGTACTTC
once,TRBV2,TRBJ1-1,.,CASSDPGQVTTEAFF,TGTGCCAGCAGTGATCCGGGGCAAGTAACCACTGAAGCTTTCTTT
.,TRBV5-1,TRBJ1-2,.,CASSSGSVNYGYTF,TGCGCCAGCAGCTCGGGGAGCGTTAACTATGGCTACACCTTC
.,TRBV10-3,TRBJ2-7,.,CAIGQPTYEQYF,TGTGCCATCGGACAGCCAACCTACGAGCAGTACTTC
.,TRBV4-1,TRBJ2-2,.,CASSQPAGGTNTGELFF,TGCGCCAGCAGCCAACCTGCTGGAGGGACTAACACCGGGGAGCTGTTTTTT
.,TRBV6-6,TRBJ1-1,.,CASSLRTIEAFF,TGTGCCAGCAGTCTTCGGACCATCGAAGCTTTCTTT
.,TRBV25-1,TRBJ2-7,.,CASSDQRGGEQYF,TGTGCCAGCAGCGACCAGAGGGGCGGCGAGCAGTACTTC
few,TRBV7-3,TRBJ1-6,TRBD1,CASSLEGQGVSPLHF,TGTGCCAGCAGCTTAGAGGGACAGGGGGTCTCACCCCTCCACTTT
.,TRBV27,TRBJ2-1,.,CASSLSRNPYNEQFF,TGTGCCAGCAGTTTATCCCGGAACCCCTACAATGAGCAGTTCTTC
.,TRBV6-4,TRBJ2-1,TRBD2,CASSATSGTGDEQFF,TGTGCCAGCAGTGCGACTAGCGGGACTGGGGATGAGCAGTTCTTC
few,TRBV12-5,TRBJ2-7,.,CASGSGVAQGIGEQYF,TGTGCTAGTGGTTCCGGAGTCGCACAGGGAATCGGCGAGCAGTACTTC
once,TRBV9,TRBJ1-3,TRBD1,CASSVTPGQPSSGNTIYF,TGTGCCAGCAGCGTAACTCCGGGACAGCCGAGCTCTGGAAACACCATATATTTT
.,TRBV3-1/TRBV3-2,TRBJ2-1,.,CASSPLGGSYNEQFF,TGTGCCAGCAGCCCTTTGGGGGGCTCCTACAATGAGCAGTTCTTC
.,TRBV18,TRBJ2-1,.,CASSPDPSSYNEQFF,TGTGCCAGCTCACCTGATCCGAGCTCCTACAATGAGCAGTTCTTC
.,TRBV28,TRBJ2-1,.,CASSLQGRNEQFF,TGTGCCAGCAGTTTACAGGGGAGGAATGAGCAGTTCTTC
.,TRBV15,TRBJ2-1,TRBD1,CATSSAGTADNEQFF,TGTGCCACCAGCAGCGCCGGGACAGCAGACAATGAGCAGTTCTTC
.,TRBV5-1,TRBJ2-7,TRBD2,CASSLGTSGYYEQYF,TGCGCCAGCAGCTTGGGGACTAGCGGGTACTACGAGCAGTACTTC
.,TRBV12-5,TRBJ2-2,.,CASGLGTRPGELFF,TGTGCTAGTGGTTTAGGGACAAGACCCGGGGAGCTGTTTTTT
.,TRBV5-1,TRBJ1-1,.,CASSTADFKRTEAFF,TGCGCCAGCAGCACGGCGGATTTTAAAAGAACTGAAGCTTTCTTT
.,TRBV11-2,TRBJ2-7,TRBD2,CASSLGGWREKHEQYF,TGTGCCAGCAGCTTAGGGGGCTGGCGGGAGAAACACGAGCAGTACTTC
.,TRBV6-5,TRBJ1-1,.,CASSLGGGNTEAFF,TGTGCCAGCAGCCTAGGGGGGGGGAACACTGAAGCTTTCTTT
.,TRBV30,TRBJ2-7,TRBD2,CAWSVRGRASYEQYF,TGTGCCTGGAGTGTACGAGGGAGGGCCTCCTACGAGCAGTACTTC
.,TRBV7-9,TRBJ1-1,TRBD1,CASSPQGAWTEAFF,TGTGCCAGCAGCCCACAGGGGGCTTGGACTGAAGCTTTCTTT
.,TRBV7-9,TRBJ1-2,TRBD1,CASSSEGQGTRYTF,TGTGCCAGCAGCTCAGAGGGACAGGGGACGCGCTACACCTTC
.,TRBV21-1,TRBJ1-5,.,CASSKGPQGRQPQHF,TGTGCCAGCAGCAAAGGCCCACAGGGTCGGCAGCCCCAGCATTTT
.,TRBV10-2,TRBJ1-5,.,CASTDLLGSTPENQPQHF,TGCGCCAGCACCGACCTCCTGGGATCGACACCAGAAAATCAGCCCCAGCATTTT
.,TRBV5-1,TRBJ2-5,.,CASSLGTSQETQYF,TGCGCCAGCAGCTTGGGGACATCCCAAGAGACCCAGTACTTC
.,TRBV28,TRBJ2-2,.,CASSLTDTSLWGTGELFF,TGTGCCAGCAGCTTGACGGACACCTCACTATGGGGCACCGGGGAGCTGTTTTTT
.,TRBV11-2,TRBJ2-3,TRBD2,CASSLLPRGLSGEDTQYF,TGTGCCAGCAGTCTACTCCCCCGGGGACTTAGCGGGGAAGATACGCAGTATTTT
once,TRBV15,TRBJ2-1,TRBD1,CATSREAGTGGDEQFF,TGTGCCACCAGCAGAGAAGCCGGGACAGGGGGCGATGAGCAGTTCTTC
.,TRBV9,TRBJ2-7,.,CASSPTTYAEQYF,TGTGCCAGCAGCCCCACGACCTATGCGGAGCAGTACTTC
.,TRBV6-4,TRBJ2-3,TRBD2,CASSEAGGADTQYF,TGTGCCAGCAGTGAGGCGGGAGGGGCAGATACGCAGTATTTT
.,TRBV7-9,TRBJ2-2,.,CASSLTNTGELFF,TGTGCCAGCAGCTTAACGAACACCGGGGAGCTGTTTTTT
.,TRBV24-1,TRBJ2-7,.,CATSDFSGDEQYF,TGTGCCACCAGTGATTTTTCAGGGGACGAGCAGTACTTC
.,TRBV6-1,TRBJ1-4,.,CASSGGRWADSNEKLFF,TGTGCCAGCAGTGGGGGGAGATGGGCGGATTCTAATGAAAAACTGTTTTTT